These 16 T cell receptor beta chains were sequenced from one sample in a study of beta chain features in type 1 diabetes. General study findings and limits: Shortening that was moderate but significant affected the TCRB CDR3s of Type 1 diabetes patients in all four CD4+ subsets.

The sequenced template was cDNA made from the entire isolated RNA. The assay was immunoSEQ multiplex PCR, and TCRdb's table has in-frame clones only and misses some. Of under 350,000 clones in the sample, around 24% were seen once. Antigens of these TCRs are unknown. What was sequenced was naive CD4+ T cells from blood. Receptors were obtained from a woman aged 30 to 39 with type 1 diabetes.

Notes on this clone: The sample carries other DNA sequences with the same CDR3. The J gene is TRBJ2-3, the V gene TRBV2; 10 nucleotides agree with TRBD2. Germline loops: CDR1 SNHLY, CDR2 FYNNEI. The trim removed 6 bases at V and 1 base at J, leaving 4 bases unmatched. The CDR3 sequence is 15 residues long. The chain's CDR3 is CASSDGLAGTDTQYF. The CDR3 nucleotides are TGTGCCAGCAGCGACGGACTAGCGGGCACAGATACGCAGTATTTT.

This clone was detected only a few times. This chain links TRBV7-2 with TRBJ2-1; D ambiguous. The germline CDR1 and CDR2 sequences are SGHTA and FQGNSA. The CDR3 length is 11 residues. Trimming removed 5 bases from V and 7 bases from J, with 6 bases in between. CDR3 nucleotides: TGTGCCAGCAGCCCTCGGAATGAGCAGTTCTTC. Protein sequence: CASSPRNEQFF.

In its sample, this clone was seen a few times. The rearrangement joins TRBV10-3 to TRBJ1-2, with D uncertain. The V gene lost 3 bases and the J gene lost 3 bases, with 8 bases spanning the gap. CDR3 length: 13 residues. Germline CDR1 is ENHRY and CDR2 is SYGVKD. The CDR3 DNA is TGTGCCATCAGTGATCGGGTTTACTATGGCTACACCTTC. The encoded protein is CAISDRVYYGYTF.

This clone was counted a few times. CDR3 sequence: CASSQDLGTSGEEQYF. The CDR3 nucleotides are TGTGCCAGCAGCCAAGATCTCGGGACTAGCGGGGAGGAGCAGTACTTC. The chain joins TRBV4-2 to TRBJ2-7; TRBD2 aligns across 13 bases. This CDR3 region has 16 residues. Germline loops: CDR1 LGHNA, CDR2 YNFKEQ. Germline trimming cut 0 bases from V and 7 bases from J; bases unmatched to any gene: 6.

This clone was found a few times. The chain has TRBV10-3 and TRBJ2-7, with 9 nucleotides matching TRBD1. Per germline, CDR1 ENHRY and CDR2 SYGVKD. V shed 6 bases, J shed 5 bases, and the junction held 8 bases outside the gene matches. There are 14 residues in the CDR3. The CDR3 nucleotides are TGTGCCATCAGGACAAGGACAGGGGCCGACGAGCAGTACTTC. This codes for CAIRTRTGADEQYF.

This clone was found a few times. The genes are TRBV7-2 and TRBJ2-7; unclear D gene. CDR1 is SGHTA and CDR2 is FQGNSA in the germline V gene. This CDR3 has 14 amino acids. V lost 3 bases to trimming and J lost 0 bases, with 9 bases between them. Here the CDR3 reads CASSFSRNSYEQYF. CDR3 coding DNA: TGTGCCAGCAGCTTTTCCAGGAACTCCTACGAGCAGTACTTC.

V usage is TRBV4-1 and J usage is TRBJ2-7, with 7 bases matching TRBD1. The CDR3 spans 14 residues. V was pared by 4 bases and J by 2 bases, with 5 bases of the junction left unmatched. Germline V gives CDR1 MGHRA, CDR2 YSYEKL. CDR3 sequence (DNA): TGCGCCAGCAGCCCCTTGGGACAGACCTACGAGCAGTACTTC. Encoded protein: CASSPLGQTYEQYF.

The CDR3 DNA reads TGCAGCGTTGTAGTCCCCCGGGGCTACACCTTC. It is translated as CSVVVPRGYTF. This chain connects TRBV29-1 to TRBJ1-2; D gene ambiguous. Trimming pared 4 bases from V and 8 bases from J, leaving 11 bases between. In germline, CDR1 is SQVTM, CDR2 ANQGSEA. This CDR3 contains 11 residues.

The genes are TRBV4-1 and TRBJ2-1; TRBD2 matches at 9 bases. This CDR3 has 17 amino acids. Trimming at V came to 5 bases and at J to 4 bases, leaving 12 bases not matched to a gene. CDR1 is MGHRA and CDR2 is YSYEKL in the germline V gene. The CDR3 loop reads CASSYTVAGASYNEQFF. For the CDR3, the DNA is TGCGCCAGCAGCTACACCGTAGCGGGAGCAAGTTACAATGAGCAGTTCTTC.

J is TRBJ2-1 and V is TRBV4-1; 12 nucleotides line up with TRBD2. The CDR3 has 15 residues. Germline V CDR1 and CDR2: MGHRA, YSYEKL. V dropped 3 bases and J dropped 7; count of bases not matched to a gene: 4. This CDR3 is CASSHWTSGMNEQFF. CDR3 coding DNA: TGCGCCAGCAGCCACTGGACTAGCGGGATGAATGAGCAGTTCTTC.

This clone was detected a few times. The rearrangement uses TRBV7-3 and TRBJ2-6; 7 bases align to TRBD1. The CDR3 totals 16 residues. Germline V gene lookup returns CDR1 SGHTA and CDR2 FQGTGA. After removal of 2 bases from V and 2 bases from J, the junction contained 3 bases not matched to a gene. The CDR3 sequence is CASSLGDRAGANVLTF. The CDR3 region has the DNA TGTGCCAGCAGCTTAGGTGACAGGGCTGGGGCCAACGTCCTGACTTTC.

Comment on this clone: Other DNA sequences from this sample encode an identical CDR3 as well. The chain links TRBV5-1 to TRBJ2-5; D remains ambiguous. Germline V gene lookup returns CDR1 SGHRS and CDR2 YFSETQ. The V end was cut by 6 bases, the J end by 3 bases, with 6 bases between. The CDR3 spans 11 residues. The CDR3 here is CASTSEETQYF. The CDR3 nucleotides read TGCGCCAGCACCTCCGAAGAGACCCAGTACTTC. The entire variable domain, with the rest obtained from reference TRBV5-1 and TRBJ2-5, is as follows: KAGVTQTPRYLIKTRGQQVTLSCSPISGHRSVSWYQQTPGQGLQFLFEYFSETQRNKGNFPGRFSGRQFSNSRSEMNVSTLELGDSALYLCASTSEETQYFGPGTRLLVL.

V usage is TRBV5-1 and J usage is TRBJ2-7; 8 bases fit TRBD2. This CDR3 contains 14 residues. V lost 3 bases, J lost 3 bases, and 5 bases stayed unmatched. Per the germline V gene, CDR1 is SGHRS and CDR2 is YFSETQ. The CDR3 DNA reads as TGCGCCAGCAGCTCGGGACTAGGCAACTACGAGCAGTACTTC. This translates into CASSSGLGNYEQYF. The complete variable domain, with remaining parts taken from reference TRBV5-1 and TRBJ2-7, reads KAGVTQTPRYLIKTRGQQVTLSCSPISGHRSVSWYQQTPGQGLQFLFEYFSETQRNKGNFPGRFSGRQFSNSRSEMNVSTLELGDSALYLCASSSGLGNYEQYFGPGTRLTVT.

This sequence joins TRBV18 and TRBJ2-2; maybe TRBD2 (6 bases). The germline V and J ends were trimmed by 6 bases and 4 bases, with 21 bases remaining between them. CDR1 KGHSH and CDR2 LQKENI come from the germline V gene. The CDR3 covers 17 residues. The CDR3 DNA sequence: TGTGCCAGCTCCCAAAACGATCAACTCGGGAGCACCGGGGAGCTGTTTTTT. It specifies CASSQNDQLGSTGELFF.

This clone was observed a few times. The CDR3 spells CSVLPVANEQFF. The CDR3 bases are TGCAGCGTTCTGCCCGTAGCGAATGAGCAGTTCTTC. V and J are TRBV29-1 and TRBJ2-1; possibly TRBD2 for D (5 bases). Trimming removed 5 bases at V and 7 bases at J, with 12 bases between. This CDR3 has 12 residues. Germline values: CDR1 SQVTM, CDR2 ANQGSEA.

The CDR3 sequence: CASNGGWGAQETQYF. Written as DNA, the CDR3 is TGTGCCAGCAACGGCGGGTGGGGAGCACAAGAGACCCAGTACTTC. The gene calls are TRBV2 and TRBJ2-5, with TRBD2 as a possible D gene (5 bases). CDR1 is SNHLY and CDR2 is FYNNEI in the germline V gene. This CDR3 comprises 15 residues. Trimming left V 7 bases short and J 2 bases short, with 17 bases between.